Below are 21 T cell receptor beta chains sequenced from a single sample in a study of cytomegalovirus exposure and HLA in healthy donors. The primer mix had 60 Vbeta and 13 Jbeta primers. The protocol was immunoSEQ multiplex PCR, while the TCRdb copy is restricted to in-frame clones and leaves out a portion. The table has about 160,000 clones, about 83% seen once. Sequencing was performed on PBMCs. All receptors derive from a woman aged 25 to 39 in good health and CMV-seronegative.

The V call is TRBV6-1, the J call TRBJ2-1; TRBD2 matches at 10 bases. With 6 bases clipped from V and 7 bases from J, the junction kept 9 bases outside the gene matches. This CDR3 is built from 15 residues. Germline CDR1 is MNHNS and CDR2 is SASEGT. The CDR3 DNA reads as TGTGCCAGCAGCCAAGCGGGAGGGCCCTGGAATGAGCAGTTCTTC. This codes for CASSQAGGPWNEQFF.

The chain is built from TRBV7-2 and TRBJ2-3, with D possibly TRBD2 on 6 matching bases. The CDR3 has 14 amino acids. Germline CDR1 and CDR2: SGHTA and FQGNSA. V was clipped by 2 bases and J by 1 base, with 7 bases between them. CDR3 sequence reads: CASSLSSGTDTQYF. The CDR3 DNA follows: TGTGCCAGCAGCTTATCTAGCGGCACAGATACGCAGTATTTT.

The chain links TRBV27 to TRBJ2-6, with no clear D. Germline V gene sequence: CDR1 MNHEY, CDR2 SMNVEV (reference sequence). This CDR3 is built from 15 residues. V was shortened by 3 bases and J by 0 bases, with 6 bases between the two germline ends. The CDR3 coding sequence is TGTGCCAGCAGTTTTCTCCTCTCTGGGGCCAACGTCCTGACTTTC. This encodes CASSFLLSGANVLTF.

J is TRBJ2-5 and V is TRBV5-1; TRBD2 matches 8 bases. The germline V gene encodes CDR1 SGHRS and CDR2 YFSETQ. This CDR3 contains 14 residues. Trimming took 4 bases from V and 5 from J; bases not matched to a gene: 7. Here the CDR3 DNA reads TGCGCCAGCAGCCCCGAGCGGGAGATGGAGACCCAGTACTTC. It encodes CASSPEREMETQYF.

The genes are TRBV5-6 and TRBJ2-5, with D uncertain. The J call may be in error: the DNA end matches TRBJ2-7 better. Germline loops: CDR1 SGHDT, CDR2 YYEEEE. The CDR3 spans 11 residues. The CDR3 DNA reads TGTGCCAGCAGCTTGGACTACGAGCAGTACTTC. It is translated as CASSLDYEQYF.

The gene calls are TRBV6-6 and TRBJ2-7; 7 nucleotides align to TRBD1. The germline V gene encodes CDR1 MNHNY and CDR2 SVGAGI (reference sequence). This CDR3 contains 12 residues. Trimming cost V 8 bases and J 2 bases; bases outside gene matches: 3. The CDR3 DNA reads as TGTGCCAGCGGGGACAGCACCTACGAGCAGTACTTC. It specifies CASGDSTYEQYF.

The chain carries TRBV7-2 and TRBJ1-1; no clear D. V gave up 11 bases and J gave up 1 base, with 14 bases separating them. Germline values: CDR1 SGHTA, CDR2 FQGNSA. This CDR3 region has 13 residues. The DNA for the CDR3 is TGTGCCTCCTGTGGGCAGACGAACACTGAAGCTTTCTTT. Encoded protein: CASCGQTNTEAFF.

CDR3 in amino acids: CASSQDISGTRGSSYNEQFF. CDR3 DNA: TGTGCCAGCAGCCAAGATATTTCGGGGACTAGGGGGAGCTCCTACAATGAGCAGTTCTTC. The chain uses TRBV14 and TRBJ2-1, with TRBD2 matching 8 bases. Germline-derived CDR1 and CDR2 are SGHDN and FVKESK. The CDR3 sequence is 20 residues long. V shed 0 bases and J 0 bases; nucleotides not matched to a gene: 13.

The J gene is TRBJ2-7, the V gene TRBV6-4; weak D call: TRBD1 (6 bases). The V end was cut by 4 bases, the J end by 6 bases, with 13 bases between. CDR1 and CDR2 from the germline V gene are MRHNA and SNTAGT. CDR3 size: 13 residues. The CDR3 reads CASSAGAPSEQYF. In DNA form, the CDR3 reads TGTGCCAGCAGTGCAGGGGCCCCATCCGAGCAGTACTTC.

The V gene is TRBV7-8, the J gene TRBJ2-7; 7 positions match TRBD1. Germline values: CDR1 SGHVS, CDR2 FQNEAQ. The CDR3 is 15 residues long. The trim removed 4 bases at V and 0 bases at J, leaving 6 bases unmatched. The CDR3 DNA reads TGTGCCAGCAGCTGGAACCGGGACAGCTCCTACGAGCAGTACTTC. It translates to CASSWNRDSSYEQYF.

The gene calls are TRBV7-2 and TRBJ2-1; TRBD1 matches 9 bases. This CDR3 contains 15 residues. J lost 1 base, V lost 3 bases, and 1 base had no gene match. Germline CDR1 SGHTA, CDR2 FQGNSA. The CDR3 region has the DNA TGTGCCAGCAGCTTTGGACAGGGGTCCTACAATGAGCAGTTCTTC. Encoded protein: CASSFGQGSYNEQFF.

This chain joins TRBV5-6 and TRBJ1-2; D not resolved. There are 15 residues in the CDR3. Germline lookup yields CDR1 SGHDT and CDR2 YYEEEE. Deletions cut 6 bases from V and 3 bases from J, with 18 bases between. The CDR3 region has the DNA TGTGCCAGCACCCCATTCCGGGGTAGCCACTATGGCTACACCTTC. Translated: CASTPFRGSHYGYTF.

The chain has TRBV30 and TRBJ2-3; 13 nucleotides line up with TRBD2. This CDR3 has 14 residues. Losses at the gene ends were 2 bases for V and 7 bases for J; bases not matched to a gene: 3. Germline V CDR1 and CDR2: GTSNPN, SVGIG (reference sequence). The CDR3 coding sequence is TGTGCCTGGAGTTATGGGACTAGCGGGAATACGCAGTATTTT. Protein: CAWSYGTSGNTQYF.

The chain has TRBV7-2 and TRBJ2-3; 7 bases map to TRBD1. The length of the CDR3 is 17 residues. CDR1 SGHTA and CDR2 FQGNSA come from the germline V gene. J lost 3 bases, V lost 3 bases, and 12 bases had no gene match. CDR3 loop: CASSFRQGGIGTDTQYF. The CDR3 bases are TGTGCCAGCAGCTTCCGACAGGGTGGGATAGGGACAGATACGCAGTATTTT.

This clone has only one observation. V and J are TRBV6-8 and TRBJ2-7; 7 positions agree with TRBD1. J was trimmed by 3 bases and V by 6 bases; bases with no gene match: 5. Looked up from germline, CDR1 is MNHGY and CDR2 is SAAAGT. The CDR3 runs 13 residues. CDR3 region: CASRDRAHYEQYF. The DNA for the CDR3 is TGTGCCAGCAGAGACAGGGCTCACTACGAGCAGTACTTC.

The chain has TRBV9 and TRBJ2-2; D might be TRBD1 (6 bases). The germline V gene encodes CDR1 SGDLS and CDR2 YYNGEE. Trimming removed 0 bases from V and 4 bases from J, with 10 bases in between. The CDR3 consists of 15 residues. The CDR3 sequence is CASSVGQGTTGELFF. The CDR3 DNA reads as TGTGCCAGCAGCGTAGGTCAGGGGACCACCGGGGAGCTGTTTTTT.

The chain is built from TRBV19 and TRBJ1-1; TRBD1 agrees at 9 bases. The V and J ends lost 3 bases and 0 bases, in that order; junction bases with no gene match: 5. This CDR3 comprises 16 residues. The germline V gene encodes CDR1 LNHDA and CDR2 SQIVND (reference sequence). CDR3 in amino acids: CASSIGTGKMNTEAFF. CDR3 DNA: TGTGCCAGTAGTATTGGGACAGGGAAGATGAACACTGAAGCTTTCTTT. The variable domain in full, completed from reference TRBV19 and TRBJ1-1, reads DGGITQSPKYLFRKEGQNVTLSCEQNLNHDAMYWYRQDPGQGLRLIYYSQIVNDFQKGDIAEGYSVSREKKESFPLTVTSAQKNPTAFYLCASSIGTGKMNTEAFFGQGTRLTVV.

This clone has a handful of counts. The chain links TRBV7-8 to TRBJ1-1; a weak D match, TRBD1 (5 bases). Between the trimmed V and J ends, which lost 1 base and 0 bases, there was a span of 9 bases. The germline V gene encodes CDR1 SGHVS and CDR2 FQNEAQ. This CDR3 has 15 amino acids. CDR3 nucleotides: TGTGCCAGCAGCTTAGTTCGGACACTGAACACTGAAGCTTTCTTT. Protein product: CASSLVRTLNTEAFF.

The chain uses TRBV7-7 and TRBJ2-1; D gene ambiguous. This CDR3 region has 14 residues. Germline loops: CDR1 SSHAT, CDR2 FNYEAQ (reference sequence). The V gene lost 1 base and the J gene lost 0 bases, with 4 bases spanning the gap. The CDR3 DNA follows: TGTGCCAGCAGCTTAGACAGCTCCTACAATGAGCAGTTCTTC. Amino acids: CASSLDSSYNEQFF.

The V and J genes are TRBV5-6 and TRBJ1-4, with unresolved D. The V gene lost 4 bases and the J gene lost 11 bases, with 15 bases spanning the gap. Germline loops: CDR1 SGHDT, CDR2 YYEEEE. This CDR3 has 13 amino acids. The CDR3 DNA sequence: TGTGCCAGCAGCCTGGCTGGAAGAGGCAAACTGTTTTTT. Amino acids: CASSLAGRGKLFF.

The chain uses TRBV5-1 and TRBJ2-2; TRBD2 aligns across 13 bases. Germline V gives CDR1 SGHRS, CDR2 YFSETQ. CDR3 length equals 21 residues. V gave up 0 bases and J gave up 0 bases; unmatched junction bases: 11. CDR3 nucleotide sequence: TGCGCCAGCAGCTTGGTTTACCCCGGGACTAGCGGGGCAGCGAACACCGGGGAGCTGTTTTTT. It is translated as CASSLVYPGTSGAANTGELFF. The full variable domain, rest sourced from reference TRBV5-1 and TRBJ2-2, is KAGVTQTPRYLIKTRGQQVTLSCSPISGHRSVSWYQQTPGQGLQFLFEYFSETQRNKGNFPGRFSGRQFSNSRSEMNVSTLELGDSALYLCASSLVYPGTSGAANTGELFFGEGSRLTVL.